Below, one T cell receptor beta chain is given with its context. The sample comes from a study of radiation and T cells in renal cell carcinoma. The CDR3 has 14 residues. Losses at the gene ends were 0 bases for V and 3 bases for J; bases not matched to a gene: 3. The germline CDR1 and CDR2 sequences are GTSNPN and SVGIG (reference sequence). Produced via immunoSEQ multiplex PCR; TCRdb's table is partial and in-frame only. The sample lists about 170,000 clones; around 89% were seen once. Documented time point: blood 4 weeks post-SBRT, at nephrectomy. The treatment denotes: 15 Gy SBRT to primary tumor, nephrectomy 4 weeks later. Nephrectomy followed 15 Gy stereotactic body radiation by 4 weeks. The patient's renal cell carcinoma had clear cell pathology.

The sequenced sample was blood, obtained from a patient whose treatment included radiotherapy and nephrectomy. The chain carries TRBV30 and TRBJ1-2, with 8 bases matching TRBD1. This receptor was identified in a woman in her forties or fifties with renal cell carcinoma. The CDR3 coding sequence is TGTGCCTGGAGTGTTCCGGACAGGGACTATGGCTACACCTTC. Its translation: CAWSVPDRDYGYTF.